This T cell receptor beta chain appears in the sequencing data of a study of blood T cell repertoires in COVID-19. Overall study: Both acute and convalescent COVID-19 samples were obtained from the United States, Italy and Spain.

Original handling: Nucleated cell number was recorded as an estimate derived from reference gene primer amplification. Clones were sequenced by immunoSEQ multiplex PCR, and TCRdb holds only the in-frame ones, with some missing. V and J calls and clone size are given by that table; D and trimming were obtained from the DNA. Of about 140,000 clones detected, around 83% appear once; the ten largest clones hold roughly 1.5%. Germline lookup yields CDR1 MGHRA and CDR2 YSYEKL. Trimming removed 0 bases at V and 3 bases at J, with 16 bases between. The CDR3 is 17 amino acids. The source material was peripheral blood. The rearrangement joins TRBV4-1 to TRBJ2-3, with D possibly being TRBD2 (7 bases). The sequence derives from a human donor in a cohort sampled during active COVID-19. The CDR3 DNA sequence: TGCGCCAGCAGCCAAGAGGGGGGGGCCCGGCTTACAGATACGCAGTATTTT. This codes for CASSQEGGARLTDTQYF.